The 18 T cell receptor beta chains listed next were all sequenced from one sample in a study of blood T cell repertoires in COVID-19. Assay: immunoSEQ multiplex PCR; the TCRdb copy retains only in-frame clones and omits some. This table has roughly 310,000 clones, approximately 90% appearing once. The specimen was PBMCs or T cells enriched from blood (not recorded which). The receptor set was obtained from a woman in her thirties or forties who had recovered from COVID-19.

This sequence joins TRBV2 and TRBJ1-2, with 7 bases matching TRBD1. The germline CDR1 and CDR2 sequences are SNHLY and FYNNEI. The CDR3 covers 12 residues. V shed 6 bases and J 2 bases; nucleotides not matched to a gene: 0. CDR3 amino acids: CASRGQNYGYTF. The CDR3 nucleotides are TGTGCCAGCAGGGGACAGAACTATGGCTACACCTTC.

This clone was counted between two and nine times. The chain employs TRBV18 and TRBJ2-6; D unresolved. This CDR3 has 15 amino acids. Trimming pared 3 bases from V and 0 bases from J, leaving 6 bases between. Germline assignment: CDR1 KGHSH and CDR2 LQKENI. Written as DNA, the CDR3 is TGTGCCAGCTCACCCGGTCTCTCTGGGGCCAACGTCCTGACTTTC. This codes for CASSPGLSGANVLTF.

V is TRBV7-9 and J is TRBJ2-1, with D possibly matching TRBD1 (5 bases). CDR1 is SEHNR and CDR2 is FQNEAQ in the germline V gene (reference sequence). The CDR3 runs to 14 residues. V was shortened by 2 bases and J by 1 base, with 6 bases between the two germline ends. DNA for the CDR3: TGTGCCAGCAGCTTATCAGGGTCCTACAATGAGCAGTTCTTC. It yields the protein CASSLSGSYNEQFF. The full variable domain, its missing parts supplied by reference TRBV7-9 and TRBJ2-1, is DTGVSQNPRHKITKRGQNVTFRCDPISEHNRLYWYRQTLGQGPEFLTYFQNEAQLEKSRLLSDRFSAERPKGSFSTLEIQRTEQGDSAMYLCASSLSGSYNEQFFGPGTRLTVL.

This sequence joins TRBV7-2 and TRBJ1-2, with D maybe TRBD1 (6 bases). V gave up 4 bases and J gave up 4 bases, with 13 bases separating them. Germline values: CDR1 SGHTA, CDR2 FQGNSA. CDR3 length: 14 amino acids. CDR3 in amino acids: CASSSQQGGYGYTF. The CDR3 DNA is TGTGCCAGCAGCTCGCAACAGGGTGGCTATGGCTACACCTTC.

The chain links TRBV20-1 to TRBJ2-5, with D perhaps TRBD2 (6 bases). Germline-derived CDR1 and CDR2 are DFQATT and SNEGSKA (reference sequence). Trimming removed 3 bases from V and 4 bases from J, with 15 bases in between. CDR3 size: 14 residues. The CDR3 sequence is CSASPGTGGETQYF. CDR3 bases: TGCAGTGCTAGTCCCGGGACTGGGGGAGAGACCCAGTACTTC.

The V call is TRBV11-3, the J call TRBJ2-7; the D is unclear. In germline, CDR1 is SGHNT, CDR2 YENEEA. The CDR3 totals 12 residues. Trimming left V 5 bases short and J 6 bases short, with 11 bases between. CDR3 loop: CASSGSTFEQYF. CDR3 nucleotides: TGTGCCAGCAGCGGATCGACTTTCGAGCAGTACTTC.

This chain uses TRBV7-3 with TRBJ1-6, with TRBD1 identical over 10 bases. This CDR3 region has 16 residues. V shed 2 bases and J 4 bases; nucleotides not matched to a gene: 2. Germline loops: CDR1 SGHTA, CDR2 FQGTGA. DNA of the CDR3: TGTGCCAGCAGCTTAGAGGGACAGGGGTATAATTCACCCCTCCACTTT. It translates to CASSLEGQGYNSPLHF.

The V call is TRBV2, the J call TRBJ2-7; the D gene is possibly TRBD2 (6 bases). Deletions cut 7 bases from V and 6 bases from J, with 16 bases between. The CDR3 has 13 residues. From germline, CDR1 is SNHLY and CDR2 FYNNEI. This chain's CDR3 is CASTKGLSAEQYF. The DNA of the CDR3 is TGTGCCAGCACTAAGGGACTCTCAGCCGAGCAGTACTTC.

The rearrangement joins TRBV9 to TRBJ1-2; 10 bases are a match to TRBD1. In germline, CDR1 is SGDLS, CDR2 YYNGEE. The J segment lost 2 bases and the V segment lost 2 bases, leaving 3 bases of the junction unmatched. This CDR3 comprises 15 residues. As DNA, the CDR3 is TGTGCCAGCAGCGTCGACAGGGGGCAGAACTATGGCTACACCTTC. Translated: CASSVDRGQNYGYTF.

The V and J genes are TRBV7-9 and TRBJ2-1; no firm D call. CDR1 is SEHNR, CDR2 FQNEAQ, per germline (reference sequence). Between the trimmed V and J ends, which lost 3 bases and 1 base, there was a span of 7 bases. The CDR3 spans 14 residues. For the CDR3, the DNA is TGTGCCAGCAGCTTCGGTTCTTCCTACAATGAGCAGTTCTTC. This translates into CASSFGSSYNEQFF. Supplemented by reference TRBV7-9 and TRBJ2-1, the full variable domain reads DTGVSQNPRHKITKRGQNVTFRCDPISEHNRLYWYRQTLGQGPEFLTYFQNEAQLEKSRLLSDRFSAERPKGSFSTLEIQRTEQGDSAMYLCASSFGSSYNEQFFGPGTRLTVL.

This clone has only one observation. The rearrangement uses TRBV7-2 and TRBJ1-6; a possible D gene is TRBD1 (6 bases). Germline assignment: CDR1 SGHTA and CDR2 FQGNSA. The CDR3 sequence is 15 residues long. Trimming took off 4 bases at V and 6 bases at J, with 13 bases between the two ends. The CDR3 loop is CASSSQDRFNSPLHF. DNA for the CDR3: TGTGCCAGCAGCTCCCAGGACAGATTTAATTCACCCCTCCACTTT.

The gene calls are TRBV28 and TRBJ2-1; 7 positions match TRBD2. CDR3 size: 16 residues. Germline loops: CDR1 MDHEN, CDR2 SYDVKM. Unmatched junction bases numbered 10, after V lost 6 bases and J lost 2 bases. The DNA for the CDR3 is TGTGCCAGCAGCTCTACCGGGGGGAGTCCCTACAATGAGCAGTTCTTC. As protein: CASSSTGGSPYNEQFF.

The chain is built from TRBV19 and TRBJ1-1; TRBD1 agrees at 8 bases. Trimming at V came to 7 bases and at J to 7 bases, leaving 14 bases not matched to a gene. CDR1 and CDR2 (germline): LNHDA, SQIVND (reference sequence). There are 15 residues in the CDR3. CDR3 region: CASNSPRQGWYEAFF. The CDR3 DNA reads as TGTGCCAGTAACTCGCCAAGACAGGGGTGGTATGAAGCTTTCTTT.

The genes are TRBV6-5 and TRBJ2-7, with TRBD1 identical over 7 bases. The length of the CDR3 is 15 residues. Trimming at V came to 6 bases and at J to 0 bases, leaving 8 bases not matched to a gene. Germline CDR1 reads MNHEY; CDR2 reads SVGAGI. The CDR3, as DNA: TGTGCCAGCAGGGACGGGACAGCCAACTCCTACGAGCAGTACTTC. Protein: CASRDGTANSYEQYF.

This clone was seen once. This rearrangement joins TRBV19 to TRBJ1-1; the match to TRBD1 covers 8 bases. Germline CDR1 and CDR2: LNHDA and SQIVND (reference sequence). J gave up 4 bases and V 5 bases, and 15 bases lay outside the gene matches. CDR3 length: 17 amino acids. This CDR3 reads CASSPDREGTWITEAFF. Here the CDR3 DNA reads TGTGCCAGTAGTCCGGACAGGGAAGGTACTTGGATCACTGAAGCTTTCTTT.

The chain joins TRBV6-5 to TRBJ2-3; 9 bases fit TRBD1. Germline V gives CDR1 MNHEY, CDR2 SVGAGI. The CDR3 covers 14 residues. The V gene end was trimmed by 5 bases and the J gene end by 5 bases; junction bases not matched to a gene: 5. The CDR3 bases are TGTGCCAGCAGTCGTAACAGGGGGCAAGATACGCAGTATTTT. Its translation is CASSRNRGQDTQYF.

The genes are TRBV2 and TRBJ2-3, with a tentative D call TRBD2 (6 bases). The V gene's germline CDR1 is SNHLY and CDR2 FYNNEI. Between the trimmed V and J ends, which lost 9 bases and 1 base, there was a span of 11 bases. This CDR3 is 13 amino acids long. The CDR3 loop reads CASGGSRTDTQYF. The CDR3, as DNA: TGTGCCAGTGGGGGGAGCCGCACAGATACGCAGTATTTT.

The chain has TRBV7-6 and TRBJ2-1; 8 bases are shared with TRBD1. CDR3 length equals 18 residues. Germline CDR1 is SGHVS and CDR2 is FNYEAQ. V was pared by 5 bases and J by 0 bases, with 12 bases of the junction left unmatched. The CDR3 is CASSPGAGGGSSYNEQFF. CDR3 sequence (DNA): TGTGCCAGCAGCCCAGGGGCAGGGGGCGGAAGCTCCTACAATGAGCAGTTCTTC.